Listed here are 21 T cell receptor beta chains from one sample, sequenced in a study of shared clonotypes between healthy human individuals. TCRdb's copy holds only in-frame clones and misses some; the assay was immunoSEQ multiplex PCR. The data contain hundreds of thousands of clones, approximately 79% of them singletons. What was sequenced was memory CD4+ T cells sorted from blood. Subset: CD45RA-negative fraction. The receptors were sampled from a woman in her 30s in good health.

V and J are TRBV7-9 and TRBJ2-7, with 7 bases aligning to TRBD2. Trimming cost V 5 bases and J 5 bases; bases outside gene matches: 9. Germline CDR1 and CDR2: SEHNR and FQNEAQ (reference sequence). The CDR3 is 14 amino acids. CDR3 residues: CASSTSGAPDEQYF. CDR3 bases: TGTGCCAGCAGCACAAGCGGGGCCCCCGACGAGCAGTACTTC.

The rearrangement uses TRBV29-1 and TRBJ2-1; 10 positions agree with TRBD2. V lost 6 bases to trimming and J lost 3 bases; unmatched junction nucleotides: 11. The CDR3 is 16 amino acids. The germline CDR1 and CDR2 sequences are SQVTM and ANQGSEA. The CDR3 sequence is CSVGIVAGGYYNEQFF. The CDR3, as DNA: TGCAGCGTCGGGATAGTAGCGGGAGGATACTACAATGAGCAGTTCTTC.

The chain uses TRBV30 and TRBJ2-5, with 8 bases identical to TRBD2. The end of the DNA aligns better with TRBJ2-7, so the J call may be wrong. CDR1 and CDR2 from the germline V gene are GTSNPN and SVGIG (reference sequence). The CDR3 totals 15 residues. The CDR3 sequence is CAWRRLGSGTAEQYF. CDR3 nucleotide sequence: TGTGCCTGGAGGAGGTTGGGTAGCGGGACCGCCGAGCAGTACTTC.

J is TRBJ2-2 and V is TRBV28; D is undetermined. Germline CDR1 and CDR2: MDHEN and SYDVKM. The CDR3 is made up of 15 amino acids. V gave up 0 bases and J gave up 3 bases, with 8 bases separating them. The DNA of the CDR3 is TGTGCCAGCAGTTTATGGCCGATTGACACCGGGGAGCTGTTTTTT. Translating gives CASSLWPIDTGELFF.

In this sample, this clone turned up a few times. The chain combines TRBV5-5 with TRBJ1-2; 12 nucleotides line up with TRBD1. J was trimmed by 7 bases and V by 4 bases; bases with no gene match: 11. The CDR3 is 16 amino acids. Germline CDR1 is SGHKS and CDR2 is YYEKEE (reference sequence). The CDR3 DNA reads TGTGCCAGCAGCATCGCCGGGACAGGGGGCGCGGGTGGCTACACCTTC. It yields the protein CASSIAGTGGAGGYTF. Variable domain in full (rest from reference TRBV5-5 and TRBJ1-2): DAGVTQSPTHLIKTRGQQVTLRCSPISGHKSVSWYQQVLGQGPQFIFQYYEKEERGRGNFPDRFSARQFPNYSSELNVNALLLGDSALYLCASSIAGTGGAGGYTFGSGTRLTVV.

The CDR3: CASRLLPGQPQHF. The CDR3 DNA sequence: TGTGCCAGCAGACTTCTCCCAGGTCAGCCCCAGCATTTT. The chain joins TRBV28 to TRBJ1-5; D gene ambiguous. Trimming shortened V by 6 bases and J by 6 bases, and 12 bases separated the two germline ends. This CDR3 spans 13 amino acids. Germline assignment: CDR1 MDHEN and CDR2 SYDVKM.

V and J are TRBV10-3 and TRBJ2-2; D might be TRBD1 (6 bases). CDR3 length: 15 residues. Trimming shortened V by 3 bases and J by 3 bases, and 11 bases separated the two germline ends. CDR1 and CDR2 from the germline V gene are ENHRY and SYGVKD. CDR3 in DNA: TGTGCCATCAGTGACCTCCAGGGGTACACCGGGGAGCTGTTTTTT. It codes for CAISDLQGYTGELFF.

This clone was recorded once. The V and J genes are TRBV11-2 and TRBJ2-4; D uncertain. There are 18 residues in the CDR3. V lost 1 base to trimming and J lost 0 bases, with 16 bases between them. Germline assignment: CDR1 SGHAT and CDR2 FQNNGV. CDR3 protein: CASSLVTRAGLAKNIQYF. CDR3 nucleotide sequence: TGTGCCAGCAGCTTAGTTACTCGGGCAGGCCTAGCCAAAAACATTCAGTACTTC. The variable domain in full, completed from reference TRBV11-2 and TRBJ2-4, reads EAGVAQSPRYKIIEKRQSVAFWCNPISGHATLYWYQQILGQGPKLLIQFQNNGVVDDSQLPKDRFSAERLKGVDSTLKIQPAKLEDSAVYLCASSLVTRAGLAKNIQYFGAGTRLSVL.

This clone was seen a few times. The chain combines TRBV2 with TRBJ1-5, with D uncertain. The CDR3 length is 13 residues. The V gene's germline CDR1 is SNHLY and CDR2 FYNNEI. Trimming took off 10 bases at V and 1 base at J, with 11 bases between the two ends. The CDR3 sequence: CAISEASNQPQHF. The CDR3 coding sequence is TGTGCCATCTCCGAGGCCAGCAATCAGCCCCAGCATTTT.

This clone was observed a few times. Other nucleotide sequences in the sample specify the same CDR3. V usage is TRBV2 and J usage is TRBJ2-7; D is ambiguous. Germline V gene lookup returns CDR1 SNHLY and CDR2 FYNNEI. CDR3 length: 11 residues. Trimming pared 4 bases from V and 3 bases from J, leaving 4 bases between. The CDR3 nucleotides are TGTGCCAGCAGTGTAGTCTACGAGCAGTACTTC. This encodes CASSVVYEQYF.

The gene calls are TRBV6-1 and TRBJ1-5; D remains ambiguous. V was shortened by 5 bases and J by 7 bases, with 12 bases between the two germline ends. Germline CDR1 and CDR2: MNHNS and SASEGT. The CDR3 is 13 amino acids. The CDR3 nucleotides are TGTGCCAGCAGTCAAGGGTGGGAGCAGCCCCAGCATTTT. Translated: CASSQGWEQPQHF.

The chain employs TRBV1 and TRBJ1-3; the table's D gene call, TRBD1, was not cross checked with the DNA. TRBV1 is assigned pseudogene status. The CDR3 extends over 14 amino acids. CDR3 region: CTSSKDSSGNTIYF. CDR3 DNA: TGCACCAGCAGTAAGGACAGCTCTGGAAACACCATATATTTT.

This clone was counted many times. The chain recombines TRBV11-2 with TRBJ2-1; 7 bases align to TRBD1. The CDR3 covers 12 residues. Germline V gene data show CDR1 as SGHAT and CDR2 as FQNNGV. V shed 4 bases and J 8 bases; nucleotides not matched to a gene: 2. The CDR3 region has the DNA TGTGCCAGCAGCTCCACAGGGGATGAGCAGTTCTTC. Its protein product is CASSSTGDEQFF. Complete variable domain (other parts from reference TRBV11-2 and TRBJ2-1): EAGVAQSPRYKIIEKRQSVAFWCNPISGHATLYWYQQILGQGPKLLIQFQNNGVVDDSQLPKDRFSAERLKGVDSTLKIQPAKLEDSAVYLCASSSTGDEQFFGPGTRLTVL.

The chain joins TRBV2 to TRBJ2-7; D is possibly TRBD2 (5 bases). The CDR3 is 15 residues long. Trimming removed 2 bases from V and 7 bases from J, with 18 bases in between. Germline CDR1 reads SNHLY; CDR2 reads FYNNEI. The DNA for the CDR3 is TGTGCCAGCAGTGAAATGTCCTACTCGTCGGGGGAGCAGTACTTC. Its translation: CASSEMSYSSGEQYF. The full variable domain, rest sourced from reference TRBV2 and TRBJ2-7, is EPEVTQTPSHQVTQMGQEVILRCVPISNHLYFYWYRQILGQKVEFLVSFYNNEISEKSEIFDDQFSVERPDGSNFTLKIRSTKLEDSAMYFCASSEMSYSSGEQYFGPGTRLTVT.

This clone was seen more than once but under ten times. The V gene is TRBV4-2, the J gene TRBJ1-5; 7 bases are shared with TRBD1. Germline-derived CDR1 and CDR2 are LGHNA and YNFKEQ. J gave up 0 bases and V 1 base, and 9 bases lay outside the gene matches. This CDR3 region has 18 residues. CDR3 nucleotide sequence: TGTGCCAGCAGCCAAGTGACAGGGCGGGTATATAGCAATCAGCCCCAGCATTTT. It translates to CASSQVTGRVYSNQPQHF.

The V and J genes are TRBV27 and TRBJ1-1, with TRBD1 identical over 8 bases. The germline V gene encodes CDR1 MNHEY and CDR2 SMNVEV (reference sequence). The CDR3 has 17 residues. V gave up 4 bases and J gave up 0 bases; unmatched junction bases: 10. The DNA of the CDR3 is TGTGCCAGCAGTTCGAGGACAGGGTGGGGAATGAACACTGAAGCTTTCTTT. Amino acid sequence: CASSSRTGWGMNTEAFF.

This chain connects TRBV4-1 to TRBJ2-5, with D perhaps given as TRBD1 or TRBD2 (5 bases each). With 4 bases removed from V and 5 bases from J, the gap between germline ends came to 17 bases. Germline CDR1 is MGHRA and CDR2 is YSYEKL. This CDR3 has 15 amino acids. CDR3 sequence: CASSPRDHLAETQYF. Written as DNA, the CDR3 is TGCGCCAGCAGCCCTCGGGACCACCTTGCGGAGACCCAGTACTTC.

The rearrangement links TRBV6-5 to TRBJ2-1; tentative D call: TRBD2 (6 bases). This CDR3 has 15 amino acids. Germline V CDR1 and CDR2: MNHEY, SVGAGI. V dropped 6 bases and J dropped 7 bases, with 19 bases sitting between them. The CDR3: CASRSGGAGFNEQFF. In nucleotides, the CDR3 is TGTGCCAGCAGGTCCGGGGGAGCGGGTTTTAATGAGCAGTTCTTC.

CDR3 amino acids: CASSLWSLGQETQYF. In nucleotides, the CDR3 is TGCGCCAGCAGCTTGTGGTCGCTAGGGCAAGAGACCCAGTACTTC. The chain carries TRBV5-1 and TRBJ2-5; D is uncertain. Germline lookup yields CDR1 SGHRS and CDR2 YFSETQ. CDR3 length equals 15 residues. V dropped 1 base and J dropped 2 bases, with 12 bases sitting between them. The full variable domain, completed using reference TRBV5-1 and TRBJ2-5, is KAGVTQTPRYLIKTRGQQVTLSCSPISGHRSVSWYQQTPGQGLQFLFEYFSETQRNKGNFPGRFSGRQFSNSRSEMNVSTLELGDSALYLCASSLWSLGQETQYFGPGTRLLVL.

This chain connects TRBV7-3 to TRBJ2-1; D not certain. Trimming took off 1 base at V and 7 bases at J, with 8 bases between the two ends. CDR3 length: 13 residues. Germline V lookup: CDR1 SGHTA, CDR2 FQGTGA. The CDR3 loop reads CASSLIFGNEQFF. CDR3 sequence (DNA): TGTGCCAGCAGCTTAATTTTCGGGAATGAGCAGTTCTTC.

The chain carries TRBV5-1 and TRBJ2-7; TRBD1 matches 10 bases. CDR1 is SGHRS, CDR2 YFSETQ, per germline. The CDR3 has 15 residues. J lost 7 bases, V lost 3 bases, and 10 bases had no gene match. The CDR3 DNA reads TGCGCCAGCAGCTCGGACGGGACAGGGGTGGGGGAGCAGTACTTC. Protein sequence: CASSSDGTGVGEQYF.